These 14 T cell receptor beta chains were all obtained from the same sample, sequenced in a study of T cell responses to AZD1222 COVID-19 vaccine (TCRdb year 2021). The meaning of the sample's time point label: baseline before first vaccination. The library came from the immunoSEQ multiplex PCR assay. In its TCRdb copy, this immuneACCESS table keeps in-frame sequences only and misses some clones. Where compared with another copy, unresolved V genes explain less than half of these, and the others have no known cause. The sample table contains 130,000 or so clones; only one count was recorded for 93% of them. In total, the top ten clones hold roughly 0.9% of the sample. Sequencing was performed on peripheral blood, taken on day 0 of AZD1222 vaccination. The receptors here all came from an adult in good health.

The rearrangement uses TRBV12-3 or TRBV12-4 and TRBJ1-6; 8 bases fit TRBD1. This CDR3 region has 13 residues. V trimming: 6 bases; J trimming: 9 bases; junction bases outside the gene matches: 4. In DNA, the CDR3 is TGTGCCAGCAGAGCAGGGGGCAGTTCACCCCTCCACTTT. This codes for CASRAGGSSPLHF.

The chain recombines TRBV19 with TRBJ2-1; D gene ambiguous. Between the trimmed V and J ends, which lost 5 bases and 0 bases, there was a span of 14 bases. Germline CDR1 reads LNHDA; CDR2 reads SQIVND (reference sequence). This CDR3 spans 16 amino acids. The CDR3 is CASSSPLDVSYNEQFF. CDR3 nucleotide sequence: TGTGCCAGTAGTTCCCCGCTTGACGTCTCCTACAATGAGCAGTTCTTC.

In its sample, this clone was seen once. V gene TRBV6-5 combines with J gene TRBJ2-5, with a possible D match to TRBD1 (6 bases). The CDR3 has 13 amino acids. V lost 5 bases and J lost 5, with 12 bases in between. CDR1 is MNHEY and CDR2 is SVGAGI in the germline V gene. The CDR3 sequence is CASSRTEVETQYF. The CDR3 DNA is TGTGCCAGCAGTCGGACAGAAGTGGAGACCCAGTACTTC.

V and J are TRBV5-5 and TRBJ2-3, with a tentative D call TRBD1 (5 bases). Germline CDR1 and CDR2: SGHKS and YYEKEE (reference sequence). The CDR3 loop spans 16 amino acids. The V end was cut by 4 bases, the J end by 1 base, with 16 bases between. The CDR3 DNA is TGTGCCAGCAGCCCATTCGACAGCCTTGGCACAGATACGCAGTATTTT. It codes for CASSPFDSLGTDTQYF. Full variable domain (rest looked up from reference TRBV5-5 and TRBJ2-3): DAGVTQSPTHLIKTRGQQVTLRCSPISGHKSVSWYQQVLGQGPQFIFQYYEKEERGRGNFPDRFSARQFPNYSSELNVNALLLGDSALYLCASSPFDSLGTDTQYFGPGTRLTVL.

This clone was recorded only once. The chain uses TRBV7-2 and TRBJ2-7; D not resolved. V lost 3 bases and J lost 6, with 6 bases in between. Germline lookup yields CDR1 SGHTA and CDR2 FQGNSA. The CDR3 consists of 11 residues. CDR3 sequence reads: CASSFGSEQYF. Written as DNA, the CDR3 is TGTGCCAGCAGCTTCGGATCCGAGCAGTACTTC.

V and J are TRBV6-5 and TRBJ1-1; 7 nucleotides match TRBD1. This CDR3 is 14 amino acids long. The ends lost 5 bases at V and 2 bases at J; junction bases unmatched: 5. The germline gives CDR1 MNHEY, CDR2 SVGAGI. CDR3 sequence (DNA): TGTGCCAGCAGTCAGGACAGGCCTAACACTGAAGCTTTCTTT. Amino acid sequence: CASSQDRPNTEAFF.

The V call is TRBV5-4, the J call TRBJ2-2; D assignment may be TRBD1 or TRBD2 (5 bases each). Germline V gene data show CDR1 as SGHNT and CDR2 as YYREEE (reference sequence). This CDR3 is built from 15 residues. The ends were cut back, 4 bases at V and 4 bases at J, with 14 bases in the middle. DNA for the CDR3: TGTGCCAGCAGCCCCGGGGTAGGGGTCACCGGGGAGCTGTTTTTT. Its translation is CASSPGVGVTGELFF.

The V call is TRBV27, the J call TRBJ1-4; D is perhaps TRBD1 (5 bases). V lost 5 bases to trimming and J lost 1 base, with 8 bases between them. The CDR3 runs 14 residues. CDR1 and CDR2 from the germline V gene are MNHEY and SMNVEV (reference sequence). CDR3 bases: TGTGCCAGCAGTCGGCAGGGAACTAATGAAAAACTGTTTTTT. It encodes CASSRQGTNEKLFF.

Regarding this clone: Other DNA sequences in the same sample also yield this CDR3. This sequence joins TRBV5-1 and TRBJ1-2; D is ambiguous. V was pared by 0 bases and J by 5 bases, with 8 bases between. The length of the CDR3 is 13 residues. The V gene's germline CDR1 is SGHRS and CDR2 YFSETQ. The CDR3, as DNA: TGCGCCAGCAGCTTGGATCCCAATTATGGCTACACCTTC. Translating it yields CASSLDPNYGYTF.

In this sample, this clone turned up once. CDR3 coding DNA: TGTGCTAGTGGTTATTCACGGGGTATAGATCGACGGTCTGGGGAGCAGTACTTC. This sequence encodes CASGYSRGIDRRSGEQYF. The chain uses TRBV12-5 and TRBJ2-7; weak D call: TRBD2 (5 bases). The CDR3 covers 18 residues. Germline V gives CDR1 LGHNT, CDR2 FRNRAP. Deletions cut 4 bases from V and 7 bases from J, with 29 bases between.

The J gene is TRBJ2-3, the V gene TRBV11-3; D call uncertain. This CDR3 contains 14 residues. Trimming took off 1 base at V and 3 bases at J, with 8 bases between the two ends. Germline V CDR1 and CDR2: SGHNT, YENEEA. The CDR3 DNA sequence: TGTGCCAGCAGCTTAGGGTACGGGACAGATACGCAGTATTTT. Its protein is CASSLGYGTDTQYF.

V is TRBV19 and J is TRBJ2-2; 10 nucleotides align to TRBD2. Germline-derived CDR1 and CDR2 are LNHDA and SQIVND (reference sequence). The CDR3 consists of 15 residues. V lost 7 bases to trimming and J lost 5 bases; unmatched junction nucleotides: 7. The CDR3 nucleotides read TGTGCCAGTACTCGGGAACTAGCGGGGACCGGGGAGCTGTTTTTT. This translates into CASTRELAGTGELFF.

This chain connects TRBV6-5 to TRBJ2-3; D not certain. Deletions cut 0 bases from V and 2 bases from J, with 9 bases between. The V gene's germline CDR1 is MNHEY and CDR2 SVGAGI. This CDR3 has 15 residues. Here the CDR3 reads CASSYSIANTDTQYF. The CDR3, as DNA: TGTGCCAGCAGTTACTCGATCGCTAACACAGATACGCAGTATTTT.

The genes are TRBV2 and TRBJ2-2, with 11 bases aligning to TRBD1. This CDR3 contains 15 residues. Trimming took 6 bases from V and 4 from J; bases not matched to a gene: 4. The V gene's germline CDR1 is SNHLY and CDR2 FYNNEI. The CDR3 protein is CASRAGQGGTGELFF. In nucleotides, the CDR3 is TGTGCCAGCAGGGCGGGACAGGGGGGCACCGGGGAGCTGTTTTTT.